A single sample gave rise to the 22 T cell receptor beta chains below, sequenced in a study of beta chain features in type 1 diabetes. The authors reverse transcribed all of the isolated RNA, so sequencing captured expressed TCRB transcripts. Data came from immunoSEQ multiplex PCR; TCRdb stores just in-frame clones and leaves some out. The table lists 150,000 to 200,000 clones, 7.5% to 9.5% of them singletons. The study's findings and limits: When Type 1 diabetes patients were examined, their TCRB CDR3s proved moderately but significantly shorter in all four CD4+ subsets.

Their specific antigens are unknown. The sample was central memory CD4+ T cells from blood. The receptors originated from a woman aged 18-29 years with type 1 diabetes.

This sequence joins TRBV2 and TRBJ2-1; 9 bases align to TRBD1. Per germline, CDR1 SNHLY and CDR2 FYNNEI. V gave up 6 bases and J gave up 5 bases; unmatched junction bases: 11. The CDR3 is 16 amino acids. The chain's CDR3 is CASRFGDRATNNEQFF. CDR3 sequence (DNA): TGTGCCAGCAGATTCGGGGACAGGGCGACAAACAATGAGCAGTTCTTC. The full variable domain, rest sourced from reference TRBV2 and TRBJ2-1, is EPEVTQTPSHQVTQMGQEVILRCVPISNHLYFYWYRQILGQKVEFLVSFYNNEISEKSEIFDDQFSVERPDGSNFTLKIRSTKLEDSAMYFCASRFGDRATNNEQFFGPGTRLTVL.

This clone was seen a handful of times. The same CDR3 can be traced to other DNA sequences in this sample. V usage is TRBV5-1 and J usage is TRBJ2-7; 11 bases align to TRBD2. CDR1 is SGHRS, CDR2 YFSETQ, per germline. The CDR3 has 14 amino acids. V shed 5 bases, J shed 2 bases, and the junction held 3 bases outside the gene matches. As DNA, the CDR3 is TGCGCCAGCAGTTTGACTAGCGGGACCTACGAGCAGTACTTC. Its translation: CASSLTSGTYEQYF.

Only a few counts were recorded for this clone. The chain combines TRBV11-2 with TRBJ2-1, with TRBD2 identical over 7 bases. The CDR3 length is 16 residues. The germline V gene encodes CDR1 SGHAT and CDR2 FQNNGV. The J segment lost 3 bases and the V segment lost 1 base, leaving 6 bases of the junction unmatched. The CDR3 DNA sequence: TGTGCCAGCAGCTTAGGGGGCGGGGGAGGCTACAATGAGCAGTTCTTC. Protein sequence: CASSLGGGGGYNEQFF.

V and J are TRBV23-1 and TRBJ2-5; a weak D match, TRBD1 (6 bases). TRBV23-1 is treated as an ORF (open reading frame) with a function not yet certain. Trimming removed 3 bases from V and 4 bases from J, with 9 bases in between. CDR3 length: 13 residues. CDR3 DNA sequence: TGCGCCAGCAGTCAGCAGGACAGAGAGACCCAGTACTTC. Translated, it gives CASSQQDRETQYF.

The gene calls are TRBV7-9 and TRBJ1-6; D gene uncertain. The V end was cut by 8 bases, the J end by 2 bases, with 16 bases between. The CDR3 loop spans 16 amino acids. Germline values: CDR1 SEHNR, CDR2 FQNEAQ (reference sequence). CDR3: CASLRAGSTYNSPLHF. Written as DNA, the CDR3 is TGTGCCAGCCTTCGGGCGGGTAGTACCTATAATTCACCCCTCCACTTT.

This chain connects TRBV6-5 to TRBJ2-7; 8 nucleotides agree with TRBD1. V trimming: 2 bases; J trimming: 5 bases; junction bases outside the gene matches: 8. The CDR3 is 15 residues long. Germline V gene data show CDR1 as MNHEY and CDR2 as SVGAGI. CDR3 protein: CASSYDRGFGNEQYF. The CDR3 region has the DNA TGTGCCAGCAGTTACGACAGGGGATTCGGGAACGAGCAGTACTTC.

This clone has more than one count but fewer than ten. Here the CDR3 DNA reads TGTGCCAGCAGCTTTGGTTTTGGCCGGGGGGCCTACGAGCAGTACTTC. Translation gives CASSFGFGRGAYEQYF. This chain uses TRBV11-2 with TRBJ2-7; 7 nucleotides agree with TRBD2. Unmatched junction bases numbered 10, after V lost 3 bases and J lost 2 bases. This CDR3 comprises 16 residues. The germline V gene encodes CDR1 SGHAT and CDR2 FQNNGV.

A few counts support this clone. The V gene is TRBV18, the J gene TRBJ1-2; 8 bases fit TRBD1. This CDR3 region has 16 residues. With V trimmed by 6 bases and J by 4 bases, 13 bases remained unmatched. The V gene's germline CDR1 is KGHSH and CDR2 LQKENI. Written as DNA, the CDR3 is TGTGCCAGCTCTCGAACGGCGACAGGGGATGTCTATGGCTACACCTTC. It specifies CASSRTATGDVYGYTF. Based on the CDR3 plus reference TRBV18 and TRBJ1-2, the full variable domain is NAGVMQNPRHLVRRRGQEARLRCSPMKGHSHVYWYRQLPEEGLKFMVYLQKENIIDESGMPKERFSAEFPKEGPSILRIQQVVRGDSAAYFCASSRTATGDVYGYTFGSGTRLTVV.

In this sample, this clone turned up many times. CDR3 loop: CASSPGTGNGPQHF. Here the CDR3 DNA reads TGCGCCAGCAGCCCTGGGACAGGGAATGGGCCCCAGCATTTT. The chain links TRBV4-3 to TRBJ1-5; 9 bases fit TRBD1. V trimming: 4 bases; J trimming: 9 bases; junction bases outside the gene matches: 7. The CDR3 extends over 14 amino acids. Germline CDR1 is LGHNA and CDR2 is YSLEER.

Of note for this clone: This specimen includes other DNA sequences encoding the same CDR3. The gene calls are TRBV5-1 and TRBJ1-5, with 9 nucleotides matching TRBD1. The CDR3 consists of 14 residues. V was pared by 4 bases and J by 4 bases, with 3 bases of the junction left unmatched. Germline-derived CDR1 and CDR2 are SGHRS and YFSETQ. The CDR3 nucleotides are TGCGCCAGCAGCGCCGGACAGGGGAATCAGCCCCAGCATTTT. This sequence encodes CASSAGQGNQPQHF.

The V call is TRBV6-1, the J call TRBJ1-2; D remains unclear. The CDR3 totals 14 residues. The ends were cut back, 2 bases at V and 1 base at J, with 8 bases in the middle. The germline gives CDR1 MNHNS, CDR2 SASEGT. DNA of the CDR3: TGTGCCAGCAGTGAATTACAGTTTAACTATGGCTACACCTTC. It specifies CASSELQFNYGYTF.

The V gene is TRBV4-2, the J gene TRBJ2-1; D is possibly TRBD2 (5 bases). The germline V and J ends were trimmed by 1 base and 8 bases, with 33 bases remaining between them. CDR3 length: 21 amino acids. The V gene's germline CDR1 is LGHNA and CDR2 YNFKEQ. CDR3 amino acids: CASSQAVKGPRRAYPWDEQFF. The CDR3 DNA reads as TGTGCCAGCAGCCAAGCAGTGAAGGGCCCTCGGCGGGCGTACCCCTGGGATGAGCAGTTCTTC.

The gene calls are TRBV11-3 and TRBJ2-3; TRBD2 aligns across 8 bases. The CDR3 runs 17 residues. The V gene end was trimmed by 3 bases and the J gene end by 2 bases; junction bases not matched to a gene: 10. The germline V gene encodes CDR1 SGHNT and CDR2 YENEEA. The CDR3 is CASSFLPGLGYTDTQYF. CDR3 DNA sequence: TGTGCCAGCAGCTTCCTCCCGGGACTAGGGTACACAGATACGCAGTATTTT.

The V and J genes are TRBV5-1 and TRBJ2-2; the match to TRBD2 covers 11 bases. The CDR3 has 15 amino acids. The V gene's germline CDR1 is SGHRS and CDR2 YFSETQ. V shed 7 bases and J 0 bases; nucleotides not matched to a gene: 2. In DNA, the CDR3 is TGCGCCAGCGGGACTAGCGGATCGAACACCGGGGAGCTGTTTTTT. It yields the protein CASGTSGSNTGELFF.

This clone was seen a few times. The chain employs TRBV14 and TRBJ2-1; 12 positions match TRBD2. V gave up 3 bases and J gave up 5 bases; unmatched junction bases: 11. The CDR3 sequence is 18 residues long. From germline, CDR1 is SGHDN and CDR2 FVKESK. The CDR3, as DNA: TGTGCCAGCAGCCACCGACTAGCGGGAGACCCAAGGAACAATGAGCAGTTCTTC. Its translation: CASSHRLAGDPRNNEQFF.

This clone was counted only a few times. The identical CDR3 is also encoded by other nucleotide sequences in the sample. The V gene is TRBV18, the J gene TRBJ1-1; TRBD1 matches 7 bases. Unmatched junction bases numbered 0, after V lost 2 bases and J lost 3 bases. Germline CDR1 reads KGHSH; CDR2 reads LQKENI. This CDR3 spans 13 amino acids. CDR3: CASSPGTDTEAFF. The CDR3 DNA reads TGTGCCAGCTCACCAGGGACAGACACTGAAGCTTTCTTT.

In its sample, this clone was seen a few times. The chain joins TRBV4-2 to TRBJ2-3; TRBD2 agrees at 9 bases. The trim removed 4 bases at V and 3 bases at J, leaving 5 bases unmatched. Germline V gene sequence: CDR1 LGHNA, CDR2 YNFKEQ. The CDR3 spans 15 residues. CDR3 in DNA: TGTGCCAGCAGCCGTATAGCGGGAGATACAGATACGCAGTATTTT. Amino acid sequence: CASSRIAGDTDTQYF.

The chain links TRBV30 to TRBJ2-7; D is possibly TRBD2 (6 bases). The ends were cut back, 1 base at V and 9 bases at J, with 22 bases in the middle. Germline V CDR1 and CDR2: GTSNPN, SVGIG (reference sequence). The length of the CDR3 is 15 residues. The CDR3 here is CAWSAPGLGLRGQYF. The CDR3 nucleotides read TGTGCCTGGAGTGCACCGGGACTGGGCCTACGAGGGCAGTACTTC.

The CDR3 DNA reads as TGTGCCAGCAGCTTCTTGGAGACCCAGTACTTC. Translated, it gives CASSFLETQYF. The V gene is TRBV11-2, the J gene TRBJ2-5; D ambiguous. Trimming left V 3 bases short and J 5 bases short, with 4 bases between. There are 11 residues in the CDR3. Looked up from germline, CDR1 is SGHAT and CDR2 is FQNNGV. Using reference TRBV11-2 and TRBJ2-5 for the parts outside the CDR3, the full variable domain is EAGVAQSPRYKIIEKRQSVAFWCNPISGHATLYWYQQILGQGPKLLIQFQNNGVVDDSQLPKDRFSAERLKGVDSTLKIQPAKLEDSAVYLCASSFLETQYFGPGTRLLVL.

This clone was seen a handful of times. The V call is TRBV18, the J call TRBJ1-1; no clear D gene. Germline V gene sequence: CDR1 KGHSH, CDR2 LQKENI. V gave up 5 bases and J gave up 3 bases, with 13 bases separating them. The CDR3 extends over 14 amino acids. The CDR3 here is CASSGVRRYTEAFF. CDR3 DNA sequence: TGTGCCAGCTCAGGAGTAAGGAGGTACACTGAAGCTTTCTTT.

This chain uses TRBV2 with TRBJ1-6; D possibly corresponds to TRBD1 (5 bases). Germline V gene data show CDR1 as SNHLY and CDR2 as FYNNEI. This CDR3 has 13 amino acids. Trimming took 4 bases from V and 4 from J, leaving 5 bases between them. CDR3 coding DNA: TGTGCCAGCAGTGGACAGTATAATTCACCCCTCCACTTT. Its translation: CASSGQYNSPLHF.

A few counts support this clone. This sequence joins TRBV19 and TRBJ2-4; D not resolved. The V end was cut by 3 bases, the J end by 9 bases, with 6 bases between. The CDR3 extends over 11 amino acids. Germline CDR1 reads LNHDA; CDR2 reads SQIVND (reference sequence). This CDR3 is CASSITGIQYF. The CDR3 DNA reads TGTGCCAGTAGTATCACTGGCATTCAGTACTTC.